This T cell receptor (beta chain) was captured in a study of Ad26.COV2.S vaccination and SARS-CoV-2 variants. TCRdb keeps only in-frame clones here, not all; method: immunoSEQ multiplex PCR. The data show hundreds of thousands of clones, around 92% seen once. Treatment: roughly 19 received Ad26.COV2.S at low or high dose, single or two shots; roughly five received placebo; per-sample allocation not given. Each sample was drawn 63 days after the first injection (of vaccine or placebo). Germline-derived CDR1 and CDR2 are SGHTA and FQGNSA. The CDR3 covers 12 residues. V was trimmed by 0 bases and J by 6 bases, leaving 4 bases between them.

Material: peripheral blood, obtained in a trial of Ad26.COV2.S vaccine versus placebo. The source of this sequence is a person between 18 and 65 years old who received the Ad26.COV2.S COVID-19 vaccine or a placebo. This chain joins TRBV7-2 and TRBJ2-3; D is unresolved. CDR3 protein: CASSLAVDTQYF. The CDR3 DNA reads as TGTGCCAGCAGCTTAGCTGTGGATACGCAGTATTTT.